A selection of T cell receptor beta chains follows, all from one sample in a study of Ad26.COV2.S vaccination and SARS-CoV-2 variants. Profiling relied on immunoSEQ multiplex PCR, and the TCRdb table lists in-frame clones only, not all of them. Among hundreds of thousands of clones listed, about 90% were seen once. Sequencing was performed on peripheral blood, taken in a trial of Ad26.COV2.S vaccine versus placebo. These receptor sequences come from a person between 18 and 65 years old who received the Ad26.COV2.S COVID-19 vaccine or a placebo. The CDR3 runs from the conserved cysteine through the conserved F or W. Each record gives: J gene, V gene, CDR3 protein.

TRBJ2-2 TRBV5-8 CASSWWGLTGELFF
TRBJ2-5 TRBV18 CASSPRAQETQYF
TRBJ2-4 TRBV4-3 CASSREIAKNIQYF
TRBJ2-3 TRBV10-1 CASSWTVSTDTQYF
TRBJ1-5 TRBV28 CASSPRGVGNQPQHF
TRBJ2-5 TRBV7-8 CASSFMGTQETQYF
TRBJ2-6 TRBV6-6 CASSPPRSPSGANVLTF
TRBJ2-7 TRBV10-3 CAISDLGQSYEQYF
TRBJ2-7 TRBV5-6 CASSLVKGNWAWEQYF
TRBJ1-3 TRBV4-1 CASSQPGNTIYF
TRBJ2-7 TRBV11-2 CASSFSGTGRYEQYF
TRBJ2-3 TRBV5-1 CATTRAGSTDTQYF
TRBJ1-1 TRBV6-5 CASSYGMNTEAFF
TRBJ2-7 TRBV4-2 CASSQDYSAGANEQYF
TRBJ1-2 TRBV27 CASSLSRTVGYTF
TRBJ2-7 TRBV13 CASSFGQRLSYEQYF
TRBJ1-3 TRBV19 CGIGVGNTIYF
TRBJ2-1 TRBV11-2 CASSSPGLPYNEQFF
TRBJ2-2 TRBV7-2 CASGVQNTGELFF
TRBJ1-1 TRBV9 CASSPGTGVNTEAFF
TRBJ1-1 TRBV18 CASSPQPQGATEAFF
TRBJ2-7 TRBV6-5 CASRQPGTGYYEQYF
TRBJ1-2 TRBV19 CASSIVRGARYGYTF
TRBJ2-1 TRBV11-3 CASSHGQEQFF
TRBJ1-2 TRBV7-2 CASSLGTDPVGGYTF
TRBJ2-5 TRBV29-1 CSVESWPSGVQETQYF
TRBJ1-2 TRBV29-1 CSAQENYGYTF
TRBJ1-2 TRBV5-4 CASSLVRQDSYGYTF
TRBJ1-6 TRBV25-1 CASSTTGGNSPLHF
TRBJ2-2 TRBV2 CASSGMGTNWTGELFF
TRBJ2-6 TRBV5-4 CASSLPGSGANVLTF
TRBJ1-1 TRBV9 CASSTSQGRWGTEAFF
TRBJ1-3 TRBV7-6 CASSLVAGAGNTIYF
TRBJ1-1 TRBV30 CAWSGGQGHPSGTEAFF
TRBJ1-1 TRBV6-6 CASSRRYREEYEAFF
TRBJ1-1 TRBV7-2 CASSLPGGSTEAFF
TRBJ1-1 TRBV27 CASSPSSGAEAFF
TRBJ2-2 TRBV5-5 CASSEAKFSNTGELFF
TRBJ2-7 TRBV7-8 CASSPNSYEQYF
TRBJ1-2 TRBV7-8 CASSLRSGAGPGYTF
TRBJ2-3 TRBV4-1 CASSQDPLGGDTQYF
TRBJ1-1 TRBV21-1 CASSSLGHLNTEAFF
TRBJ2-2 TRBV3-1/TRBV3-2 CASKTGTSFAGELFF
TRBJ2-2 TRBV7-2 CASSFIQGAGELFF
TRBJ2-1 TRBV7-8 CASSPSRVPDNEQFF
TRBJ2-1 TRBV2 CASSEGGFSYNEQFF
TRBJ1-1 TRBV27 CASSLNRGLQGAFF
TRBJ1-1 TRBV29-1 CSVERAARTEAFF
TRBJ2-3 TRBV18 CASSATGLDTDTQYF
TRBJ1-5 TRBV11-2 CASSSTQGPYSNQPQHF
TRBJ1-5 TRBV3-1/TRBV3-2 CASSPNGAVGNQPQHF
TRBJ2-3 TRBV10-3 CAISDPQGIPPDTQYF
TRBJ1-5 TRBV18 CASSPDQGSNQPQHF
TRBJ2-2 TRBV10-2 CASSDPRTATGELFF
TRBJ1-3 TRBV12-3/TRBV12-4 CAVRREIKNTIYF